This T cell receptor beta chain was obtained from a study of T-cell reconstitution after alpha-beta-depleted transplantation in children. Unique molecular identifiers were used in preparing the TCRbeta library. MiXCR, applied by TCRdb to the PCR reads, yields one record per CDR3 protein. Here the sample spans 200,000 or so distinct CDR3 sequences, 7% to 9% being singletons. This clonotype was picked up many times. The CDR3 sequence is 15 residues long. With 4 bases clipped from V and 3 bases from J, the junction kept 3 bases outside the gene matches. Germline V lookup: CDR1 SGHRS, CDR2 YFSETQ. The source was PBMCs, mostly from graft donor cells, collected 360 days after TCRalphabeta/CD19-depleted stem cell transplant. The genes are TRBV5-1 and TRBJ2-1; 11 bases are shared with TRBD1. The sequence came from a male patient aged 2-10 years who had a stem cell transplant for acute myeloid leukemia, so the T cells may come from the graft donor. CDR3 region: CASSPGTGGYNEQFF. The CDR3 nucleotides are TGCGCCAGCAGCCCCGGGACAGGGGGCTACAATGAGCAGTTCTTC.